This T cell receptor (beta chain) was found in a study of OX40 agonist ivuxolimab in advanced cancers. General study findings and limits: Some of the nonresponding patients also showed low levels of normalized T-cell clonal expansion.

The data were produced by immunoSEQ multiplex PCR, yet TCRdb's version contains in-frame clones alone and is incomplete. The table records about 150,000 clones, 90% of them present only once. The germline V gene encodes CDR1 SGHVS and CDR2 FQNEAQ. This CDR3 comprises 15 residues. Trimming removed 5 bases from V and 5 bases from J; junction bases left unmatched: 10. In regard to this clone: Its antigen is unknown.

The chain combines TRBV7-8 with TRBJ2-5; TRBD1 matches at 8 bases. The material was CD4+ or CD8+ T cells sorted from blood, obtained in a trial of the OX40 agonist ivuxolimab. The source of this sequence is an adult with an advanced solid tumor such as melanoma, head and neck, liver or kidney cancer. The CDR3, as DNA: TGTGCCAGCAGCCTAAGTCAGGGGGCGAGTGAGACCCAGTACTTC. This encodes CASSLSQGASETQYF.